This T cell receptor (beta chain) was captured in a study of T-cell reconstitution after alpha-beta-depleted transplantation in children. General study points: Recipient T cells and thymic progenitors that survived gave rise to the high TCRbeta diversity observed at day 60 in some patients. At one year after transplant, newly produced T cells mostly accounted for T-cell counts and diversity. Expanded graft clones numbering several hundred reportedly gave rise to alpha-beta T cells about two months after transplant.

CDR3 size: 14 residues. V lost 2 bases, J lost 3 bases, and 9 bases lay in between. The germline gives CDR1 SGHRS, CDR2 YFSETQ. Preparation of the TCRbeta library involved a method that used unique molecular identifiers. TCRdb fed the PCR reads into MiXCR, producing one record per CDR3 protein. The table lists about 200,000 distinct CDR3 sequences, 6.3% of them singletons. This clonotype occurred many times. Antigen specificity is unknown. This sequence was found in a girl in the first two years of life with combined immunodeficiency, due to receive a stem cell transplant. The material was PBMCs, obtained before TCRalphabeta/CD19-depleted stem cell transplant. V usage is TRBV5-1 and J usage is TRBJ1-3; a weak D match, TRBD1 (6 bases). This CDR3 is CASSFGTSGNTIYF. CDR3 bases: TGCGCCAGCAGCTTCGGGACAAGTGGAAACACCATATATTTT.